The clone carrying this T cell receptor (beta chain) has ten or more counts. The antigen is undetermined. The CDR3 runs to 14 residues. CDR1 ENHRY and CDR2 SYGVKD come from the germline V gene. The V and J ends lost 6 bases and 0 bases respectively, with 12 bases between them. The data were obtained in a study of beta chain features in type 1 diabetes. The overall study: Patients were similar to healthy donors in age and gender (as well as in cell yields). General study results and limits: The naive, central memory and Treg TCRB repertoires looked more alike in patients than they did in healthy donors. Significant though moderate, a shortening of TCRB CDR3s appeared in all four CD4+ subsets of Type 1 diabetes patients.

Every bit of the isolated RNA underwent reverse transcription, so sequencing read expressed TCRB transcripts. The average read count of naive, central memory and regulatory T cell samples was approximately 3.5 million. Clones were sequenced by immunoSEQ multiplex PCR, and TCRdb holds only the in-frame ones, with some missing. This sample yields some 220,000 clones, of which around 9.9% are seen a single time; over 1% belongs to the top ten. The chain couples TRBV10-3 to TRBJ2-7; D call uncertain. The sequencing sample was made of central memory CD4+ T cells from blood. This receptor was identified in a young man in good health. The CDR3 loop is CAISRQALSYEQYF. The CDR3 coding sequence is TGTGCCATCAGCCGACAAGCCCTCTCCTACGAGCAGTACTTC.